This T cell receptor (beta chain) derives from a study of T cell changes during pregnancy in multiple sclerosis. CDR3 size: 16 residues. The data were produced by immunoSEQ multiplex PCR, yet TCRdb's version contains in-frame clones alone and is incomplete. The top ten clones hold roughly 1.6% of a sample with roughly 110,000 clones, less than 95% of them seen once. The sequences come from peripheral blood, collected before pregnancy. J is TRBJ1-5 and V is TRBV21-1. TRBV21-1 is described as a pseudogene. This sequence was found in a female donor with multiple sclerosis, enrolled in a pregnancy study. DNA of the CDR3: TGTGCCAGCAGCAAAGGAACCTTCCGGGGATATCAGCCCCAGCATTTT. Translated: CASSKGTFRGYQPQHF.